This is a list of T cell receptor beta chains from one sample in a study of PD-1 blockade in classical Hodgkin lymphoma. Sequencing used immunoSEQ multiplex PCR; TCRdb keeps in-frame clones, though not all of them. Among 47,000 or so clones, approximately 91% were seen once, and the ten largest hold nearly 5%. The sample consisted of peripheral blood mononuclear cells (PBMCs). These receptors all come from a human donor with classical Hodgkin lymphoma. CDR3s include the opening cysteine and the closing phenylalanine or tryptophan. Fields, in order: V gene, J gene, CDR3 protein.

TRBV7-3	TRBJ2-2	CASSLLGQGLGGELFF
TRBV10-3	TRBJ2-2	CAISESGLAAGVGELFF
TRBV28	TRBJ1-5	CASSLSSYSNQPQHF
TRBV5-1	TRBJ2-1	CASSAAGGSYNEQFF
TRBV29-1	TRBJ2-1	CSVAGYNEQFF
TRBV4-1	TRBJ1-3	CASSAGGLITGNTIYF
TRBV5-4	TRBJ2-1	CASSSTGGRNEQFF
TRBV4-1	TRBJ1-1	CASSLRGTGRTEAFF
TRBV7-9	TRBJ2-3	CASSPRTSGSDTQYF
TRBV27	TRBJ2-1	CASSLALGVNNEQFF
TRBV6-5	TRBJ1-2	CASSYRGANYGYTF
TRBV5-1	TRBJ2-1	CASSLRGQGGEQFF
TRBV9	TRBJ2-2	CASSVDGGSYTGELFF
TRBV28	TRBJ2-7	CASTLGREQYF
TRBV28	TRBJ2-1	CASTKRAGANEQFF
TRBV5-5	TRBJ1-2	CASSLGILRGNSDGYTF
TRBV9	TRBJ1-3	CASSPDRAPGNTIYF
TRBV7-9	TRBJ1-4	CASSSTQLRSANEKLFF
TRBV9	TRBJ2-7	CASSASLMNRGNEQYF
TRBV6-5	TRBJ2-6	CASRGSGANVLTF
TRBV10-3	TRBJ2-5	CAISYTHQGETQYF
TRBV4-1	TRBJ2-7	CASSQDRQGTYEQYF
TRBV27	TRBJ1-1	CASSLGRGGYTEAFF
TRBV6-1	TRBJ2-1	CASSESPSGRGRRNEQFF
TRBV14	TRBJ1-1	CASRGVGQSNTEAFF
TRBV19	TRBJ1-3	CASSIGWQNSGNTIYF
TRBV19	TRBJ1-5	CASCGQGNQPQHF
TRBV5-1	TRBJ2-5	CASSLTGGLSSQETQYF
TRBV4-1	TRBJ1-2	CASSQINGGIGGYTF
TRBV29-1	TRBJ1-2	CSVEDPSRGSYGYTF
TRBV14	TRBJ2-1	CASSQWGLAGINEQFF
TRBV15	TRBJ1-2	CATSPDEGNYGYTF
TRBV27	TRBJ2-3	CASSLVSTDTQYF
TRBV5-1	TRBJ2-7	CASSLGPGLNPEQYF
TRBV2	TRBJ1-3	CASGGYVRGLNSGNTIYF
TRBV2	TRBJ2-2	CASSGEMGIGELFF
TRBV7-3	TRBJ2-5	CASSLSVGRETQYF
TRBV29-1	TRBJ2-1	CSVGRLARNEQFF
TRBV4-1	TRBJ1-2	CASSQRGQGGDGYTF
TRBV2	TRBJ2-3	CASSERSGRNTDTQYF
TRBV20-1	TRBJ1-1	CSARRGEEAFF
TRBV9	TRBJ2-4	CASSVAGASKNIQYF
TRBV18	TRBJ2-7	CASSPTAAYEQYF
TRBV6-5	TRBJ2-7	CASSRGTYEQYF